The 8 T cell receptor beta chains below all came from one sample that was sequenced in a study of blood T cell repertoires in COVID-19. Some clones are missing from TCRdb's copy, which holds only in-frame ones; the method was immunoSEQ multiplex PCR. Seen here are 330,000 or so clones, approximately 88% observed once, and the top ten hold roughly 8.9%. The specimen sequenced was peripheral blood. Receptors were obtained from a man between 25 and 39 years old with COVID-19, enrolled during active disease.

There are many counts of this clone. The J gene is TRBJ2-7, the V gene TRBV10-1, with TRBD2 as a possible D gene (6 bases). The CDR3 contains 22 residues. Germline assignment: CDR1 WNHNN and CDR2 SYGVQD (reference sequence). V was clipped by 6 bases and J by 3 bases, with 39 bases between them. CDR3 coding DNA: TGCGCCAGCAGGGATCCTTTTTCGCGGGGAACAAACGGATTGGGCTGGCGCTACGAGCAGTACTTC. Translation: CASRDPFSRGTNGLGWRYEQYF.

This chain joins TRBV2 and TRBJ2-7; possibly TRBD2 for D (6 bases). The CDR3 consists of 14 residues. Trimming stripped 8 bases from V and 0 bases from J, with 14 bases between. From germline, CDR1 is SNHLY and CDR2 FYNNEI. The CDR3 spells CASHFSGSSYEQYF. The CDR3 DNA is TGTGCCAGCCATTTTTCCGGGAGCTCCTACGAGCAGTACTTC.

This chain links TRBV4-2 with TRBJ2-1; 12 bases are shared with TRBD2. Germline V CDR1 and CDR2: LGHNA, YNFKEQ. With V trimmed by 1 base and J by 4 bases, 2 bases remained unmatched. This CDR3 spans 16 amino acids. CDR3 amino acids: CASSQAGLAGYNEQFF. The CDR3 coding sequence is TGTGCCAGCAGCCAAGCAGGACTAGCGGGGTACAATGAGCAGTTCTTC.

The chain is built from TRBV27 and TRBJ1-1; the D gene is possibly TRBD1 (5 bases). The CDR3 loop spans 13 amino acids. V lost 5 bases, J lost 4 bases, and 11 bases lay in between. Per germline, CDR1 MNHEY and CDR2 SMNVEV (reference sequence). The CDR3 loop is CASSRRGITEAFF. The CDR3 DNA follows: TGTGCCAGCAGTCGAAGGGGTATCACTGAAGCTTTCTTT.

The rearrangement joins TRBV7-2 to TRBJ2-1; 11 bases are a match to TRBD2. Germline V lookup: CDR1 SGHTA, CDR2 FQGNSA. This CDR3 is built from 17 residues. Germline trimming cut 7 bases from V and 2 bases from J; bases unmatched to any gene: 10. CDR3 coding DNA: TGTGCCAGCACCCAACTATCGACTAGCGGGGCCTACAATGAGCAGTTCTTC. Its translation is CASTQLSTSGAYNEQFF.

This rearrangement joins TRBV19 to TRBJ1-3; 8 nucleotides match TRBD1. This CDR3 region has 16 residues. The germline CDR1 and CDR2 sequences are LNHDA and SQIVND (reference sequence). J gave up 4 bases and V 7 bases, and 12 bases lay outside the gene matches. In DNA form, the CDR3 reads TGTGCCAGTACCCGGGGGCTGGGACAGGAAGGAAACACCATATATTTT. Its translation: CASTRGLGQEGNTIYF. Full variable domain (outside the CDR3, taken from reference TRBV19 and TRBJ1-3): DGGITQSPKYLFRKEGQNVTLSCEQNLNHDAMYWYRQDPGQGLRLIYYSQIVNDFQKGDIAEGYSVSREKKESFPLTVTSAQKNPTAFYLCASTRGLGQEGNTIYFGEGSWLTVV.

The genes are TRBV9 and TRBJ1-3; no clear D. CDR3 length equals 14 residues. Deletions cut 2 bases from V and 4 bases from J, with 10 bases between. Germline CDR1 and CDR2: SGDLS and YYNGEE. CDR3 nucleotides: TGTGCCAGCAGCGTGGGGAGGCCAGGAAACACCATATATTTT. Its translation: CASSVGRPGNTIYF.

This clone was seen a few times. The CDR3 bases are TGTGCCATCAGTGAGTCCTCCTCGGGGGGCTTCAACACTGAAGCTTTCTTT. Translated: CAISESSSGGFNTEAFF. This chain uses TRBV10-3 with TRBJ1-1, with D possibly matching TRBD1 (6 bases). Germline V gene data show CDR1 as ENHRY and CDR2 as SYGVKD. The ends were cut back, 0 bases at V and 2 bases at J, with 16 bases in the middle. There are 17 residues in the CDR3.